This T cell receptor (beta chain) was sequenced during a study of T cells in tumors after PD-1 blockade. The trim removed 1 base at V and 2 bases at J, leaving 4 bases unmatched. The CDR3 contains 16 residues. Germline CDR1 is SGHTA and CDR2 is FQGTGA. Method: immunoSEQ multiplex PCR; TCRdb's copy keeps in-frame clones and lacks some. The sample consists of about 7,700 clones, around 69% of them appearing once. The TCR sequence derives from a human donor with basal cell carcinoma. This chain uses TRBV7-3 with TRBJ2-2; 7 bases match TRBD2. The sequenced sample was tumor tissue, obtained after anti-PD-1 treatment. CDR3 sequence reads: CASSLNGGRNTGELFF. For the CDR3, the DNA is TGTGCCAGCAGCTTAAACGGCGGGAGAAACACCGGGGAGCTGTTTTTT.